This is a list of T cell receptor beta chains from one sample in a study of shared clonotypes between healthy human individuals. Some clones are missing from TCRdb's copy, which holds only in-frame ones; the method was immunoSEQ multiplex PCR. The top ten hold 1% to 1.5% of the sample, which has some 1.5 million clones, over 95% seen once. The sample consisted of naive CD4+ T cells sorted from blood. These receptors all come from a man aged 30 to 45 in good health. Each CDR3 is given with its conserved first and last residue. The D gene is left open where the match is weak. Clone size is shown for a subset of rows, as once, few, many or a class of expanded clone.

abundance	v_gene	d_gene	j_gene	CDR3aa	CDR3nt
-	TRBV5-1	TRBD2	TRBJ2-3	CASSLARSGGPRDTQYF	TGCGCCAGCAGCTTGGCCAGATCGGGAGGGCCTCGAGATACGCAGTATTTT
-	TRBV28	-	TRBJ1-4	CASTLRNEKLFF	TGTGCCAGCACCCTGCGGAATGAAAAACTGTTTTTT
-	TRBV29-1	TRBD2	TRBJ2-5	CSVEVLALAGQETQYF	TGCAGCGTTGAAGTCTTGGCACTAGCGGGCCAAGAGACCCAGTACTTC
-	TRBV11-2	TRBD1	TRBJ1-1	CASNPNRGNSEAFF	TGTGCCAGCAATCCGAACAGGGGCAACTCTGAAGCTTTCTTT
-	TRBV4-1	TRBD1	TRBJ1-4	CASSQVAGTGVGEKLFF	TGCGCCAGCAGCCAAGTAGCCGGGACAGGGGTTGGTGAAAAACTGTTTTTT
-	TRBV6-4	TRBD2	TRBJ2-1	CASSDWVAGEQFF	TGTGCCAGCAGTGACTGGGTAGCGGGTGAGCAGTTCTTC
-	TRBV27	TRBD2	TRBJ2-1	CASSYLGGGTAEQFF	TGTGCCAGCAGTTACCTTGGGGGGGGGACTGCAGAGCAGTTCTTC
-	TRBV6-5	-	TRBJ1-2	CASSYSPGFPPHF	TGTGCCAGCAGTTACAGCCCGGGTTTCCCTCCACACTTC
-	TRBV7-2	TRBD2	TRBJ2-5	CASSLLAGGETQYF	TGTGCCAGCAGCTTACTAGCGGGAGGAGAGACCCAGTACTTC
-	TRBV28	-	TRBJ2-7	CASSSGYGYEQYF	TGTGCCAGCAGTTCGGGGTACGGCTACGAGCAGTACTTC
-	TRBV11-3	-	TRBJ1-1	CASSLDRSPGEGLMNTEAFF	TGTGCCAGCAGCTTAGATCGGAGTCCGGGAGAGGGATTAATGAACACTGAAGCTTTCTTT
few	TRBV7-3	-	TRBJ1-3	CASSAGTNGNTIYF	TGTGCCAGCAGCGCCGGGACAAATGGAAACACCATATATTTT
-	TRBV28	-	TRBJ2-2	CASSSSTGELFF	TGTGCCAGCAGTTCCTCCACCGGGGAGCTGTTTTTT
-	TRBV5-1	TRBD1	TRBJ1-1	CASSFRDRGEAFF	TGCGCCAGCAGCTTCCGGGACAGGGGTGAAGCTTTCTTT
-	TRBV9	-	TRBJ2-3	CASSVSAGDTQYF	TGTGCCAGCAGCGTATCAGCCGGGGATACGCAGTATTTT
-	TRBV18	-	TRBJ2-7	CASSPSRSSYEQYF	TGTGCCAGCTCCCCCAGCAGGTCCTCCTACGAGCAGTACTTC
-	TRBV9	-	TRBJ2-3	CASSFASDYTQYF	TGTGCCAGCAGCTTCGCCAGCGATTATACGCAGTATTTT
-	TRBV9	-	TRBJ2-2	CASSVGADLTGELFF	TGTGCCAGCAGCGTAGGGGCAGACTTAACCGGGGAGCTGTTTTTT
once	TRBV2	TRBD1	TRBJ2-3	CASSRDRGQDTQYF	TGTGCCAGCAGCAGGGACAGGGGGCAAGATACGCAGTATTTT
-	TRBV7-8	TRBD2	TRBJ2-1	CASSFSGGFSHNEQFF	TGTGCCAGCAGCTTCTCGGGAGGTTTCTCTCACAATGAGCAGTTCTTC
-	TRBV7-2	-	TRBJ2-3	CASSLERSGTDTQYF	TGTGCCAGCAGCTTAGAACGGAGCGGCACAGATACGCAGTATTTT
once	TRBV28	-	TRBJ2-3	CASSLLRGTDTQYF	TGTGCCAGCAGTTTATTGAGAGGGACAGATACGCAGTATTTT
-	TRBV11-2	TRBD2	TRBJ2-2	CASTEGRANTGELFF	TGTGCCAGCACGGAGGGGAGGGCGAACACCGGGGAGCTGTTTTTT
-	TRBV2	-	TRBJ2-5	CASSEVAGAGETQYF	TGTGCCAGCAGTGAGGTGGCAGGGGCGGGAGAGACCCAGTACTTC
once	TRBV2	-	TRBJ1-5	CASSERPTGQPQHF	TGTGCCAGCAGTGAACGGCCGACGGGGCAGCCCCAGCATTTT
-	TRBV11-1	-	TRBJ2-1	CASSLTPDREQFF	TGTGCCAGCAGCCTCACCCCCGACAGGGAGCAGTTCTTC
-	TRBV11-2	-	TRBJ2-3	CASSLDRRRDTQYF	TGTGCCAGCAGCTTAGATCGCCGCCGAGATACGCAGTATTTT
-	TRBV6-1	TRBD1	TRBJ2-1	CASSEATGGYTSSYNEQFF	TGTGCCAGCAGTGAAGCTACAGGGGGCTACACGAGCTCCTACAATGAGCAGTTCTTC